This TCR beta chain was profiled in a study of T cells after yellow fever vaccination. General observations from the study: Subsequent booster samples again held most clones from primary vaccination (around 96% CD4, approximately 86% CD8). The secondary T-cell response peaked on day 5, not day 15, but was weaker.

Comments on this clonotype: Its antigen is not known.

TCR cDNA, made by 5'RACE template switching, carried an added universal primer site and UMIs. TCRdb processed the 5' RACE reads anew with MiXCR; each CDR3 protein has one entry. The data show 300,000 to 450,000 distinct CDR3 sequences, with roughly 8.4% seen just once and around 17% held by the top ten. The source was PBMCs, collected about 49 days after the first yellow fever vaccination. The receptor's source is a man in his late teens or twenties who received the YFV17D yellow fever vaccine.

Here the CDR3 reads CSAGGTSAETQYF. The CDR3 DNA reads as TGCAGTGCTGGTGGGACTAGCGCAGAGACCCAGTACTTC. The V gene is TRBV20-1, the J gene TRBJ2-5, with 10 bases lining up with TRBD2. The CDR3 runs 13 residues. The germline V gene encodes CDR1 DFQATT and CDR2 SNEGSKA (reference sequence). The ends lost 5 bases at V and 4 bases at J; junction bases unmatched: 4.